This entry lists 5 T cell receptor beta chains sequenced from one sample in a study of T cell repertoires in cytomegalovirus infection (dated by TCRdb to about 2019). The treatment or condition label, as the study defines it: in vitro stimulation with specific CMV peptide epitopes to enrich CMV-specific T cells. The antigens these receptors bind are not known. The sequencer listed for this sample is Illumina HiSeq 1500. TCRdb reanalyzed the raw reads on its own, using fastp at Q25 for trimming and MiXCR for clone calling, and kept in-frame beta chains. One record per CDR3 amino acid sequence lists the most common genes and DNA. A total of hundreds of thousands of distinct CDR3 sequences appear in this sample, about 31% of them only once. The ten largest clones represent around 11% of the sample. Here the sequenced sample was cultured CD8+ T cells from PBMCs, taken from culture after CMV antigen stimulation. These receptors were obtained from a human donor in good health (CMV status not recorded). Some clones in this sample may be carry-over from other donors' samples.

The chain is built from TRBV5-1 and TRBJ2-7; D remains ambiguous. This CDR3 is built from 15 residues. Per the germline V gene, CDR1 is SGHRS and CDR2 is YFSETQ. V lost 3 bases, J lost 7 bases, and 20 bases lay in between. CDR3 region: CASSSLAGLKWEQYF. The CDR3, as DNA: TGCGCCAGCAGCTCTCTGGCAGGTCTGAAATGGGAGCAGTACTTC.

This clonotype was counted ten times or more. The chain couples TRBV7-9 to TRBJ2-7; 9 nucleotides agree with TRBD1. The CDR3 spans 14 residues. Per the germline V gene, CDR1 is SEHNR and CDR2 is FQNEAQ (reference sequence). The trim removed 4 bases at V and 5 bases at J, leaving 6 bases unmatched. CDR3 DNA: TGTGCCAGCAGCTGGGGACAGGGCTGGGACGAGCAGTACTTC. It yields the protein CASSWGQGWDEQYF.

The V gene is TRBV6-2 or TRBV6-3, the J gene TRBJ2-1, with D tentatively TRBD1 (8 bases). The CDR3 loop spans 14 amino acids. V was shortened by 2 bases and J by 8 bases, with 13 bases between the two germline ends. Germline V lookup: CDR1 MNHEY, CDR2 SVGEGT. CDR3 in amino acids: CASSYTGGVDEQFF. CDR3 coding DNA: TGTGCCAGCAGTTACACAGGGGGGGTCGATGAGCAGTTCTTC.

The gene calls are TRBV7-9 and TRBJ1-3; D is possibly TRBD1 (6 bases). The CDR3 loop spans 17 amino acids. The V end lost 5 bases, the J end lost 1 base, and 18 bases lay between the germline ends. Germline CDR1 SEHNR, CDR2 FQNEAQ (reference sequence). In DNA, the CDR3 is TGTGCCAGCAGCCATCCCTCACAGGGAAATTCTGGAAACACCATATATTTT. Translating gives CASSHPSQGNSGNTIYF.

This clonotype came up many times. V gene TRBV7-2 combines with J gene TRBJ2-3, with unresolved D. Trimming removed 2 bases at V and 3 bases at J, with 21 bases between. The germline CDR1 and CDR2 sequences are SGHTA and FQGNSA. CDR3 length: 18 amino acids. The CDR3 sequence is CASSLWRQIFSRTDTQYF. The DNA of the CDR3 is TGTGCCAGCAGCTTATGGAGACAAATTTTTTCTAGAACAGATACGCAGTATTTT.